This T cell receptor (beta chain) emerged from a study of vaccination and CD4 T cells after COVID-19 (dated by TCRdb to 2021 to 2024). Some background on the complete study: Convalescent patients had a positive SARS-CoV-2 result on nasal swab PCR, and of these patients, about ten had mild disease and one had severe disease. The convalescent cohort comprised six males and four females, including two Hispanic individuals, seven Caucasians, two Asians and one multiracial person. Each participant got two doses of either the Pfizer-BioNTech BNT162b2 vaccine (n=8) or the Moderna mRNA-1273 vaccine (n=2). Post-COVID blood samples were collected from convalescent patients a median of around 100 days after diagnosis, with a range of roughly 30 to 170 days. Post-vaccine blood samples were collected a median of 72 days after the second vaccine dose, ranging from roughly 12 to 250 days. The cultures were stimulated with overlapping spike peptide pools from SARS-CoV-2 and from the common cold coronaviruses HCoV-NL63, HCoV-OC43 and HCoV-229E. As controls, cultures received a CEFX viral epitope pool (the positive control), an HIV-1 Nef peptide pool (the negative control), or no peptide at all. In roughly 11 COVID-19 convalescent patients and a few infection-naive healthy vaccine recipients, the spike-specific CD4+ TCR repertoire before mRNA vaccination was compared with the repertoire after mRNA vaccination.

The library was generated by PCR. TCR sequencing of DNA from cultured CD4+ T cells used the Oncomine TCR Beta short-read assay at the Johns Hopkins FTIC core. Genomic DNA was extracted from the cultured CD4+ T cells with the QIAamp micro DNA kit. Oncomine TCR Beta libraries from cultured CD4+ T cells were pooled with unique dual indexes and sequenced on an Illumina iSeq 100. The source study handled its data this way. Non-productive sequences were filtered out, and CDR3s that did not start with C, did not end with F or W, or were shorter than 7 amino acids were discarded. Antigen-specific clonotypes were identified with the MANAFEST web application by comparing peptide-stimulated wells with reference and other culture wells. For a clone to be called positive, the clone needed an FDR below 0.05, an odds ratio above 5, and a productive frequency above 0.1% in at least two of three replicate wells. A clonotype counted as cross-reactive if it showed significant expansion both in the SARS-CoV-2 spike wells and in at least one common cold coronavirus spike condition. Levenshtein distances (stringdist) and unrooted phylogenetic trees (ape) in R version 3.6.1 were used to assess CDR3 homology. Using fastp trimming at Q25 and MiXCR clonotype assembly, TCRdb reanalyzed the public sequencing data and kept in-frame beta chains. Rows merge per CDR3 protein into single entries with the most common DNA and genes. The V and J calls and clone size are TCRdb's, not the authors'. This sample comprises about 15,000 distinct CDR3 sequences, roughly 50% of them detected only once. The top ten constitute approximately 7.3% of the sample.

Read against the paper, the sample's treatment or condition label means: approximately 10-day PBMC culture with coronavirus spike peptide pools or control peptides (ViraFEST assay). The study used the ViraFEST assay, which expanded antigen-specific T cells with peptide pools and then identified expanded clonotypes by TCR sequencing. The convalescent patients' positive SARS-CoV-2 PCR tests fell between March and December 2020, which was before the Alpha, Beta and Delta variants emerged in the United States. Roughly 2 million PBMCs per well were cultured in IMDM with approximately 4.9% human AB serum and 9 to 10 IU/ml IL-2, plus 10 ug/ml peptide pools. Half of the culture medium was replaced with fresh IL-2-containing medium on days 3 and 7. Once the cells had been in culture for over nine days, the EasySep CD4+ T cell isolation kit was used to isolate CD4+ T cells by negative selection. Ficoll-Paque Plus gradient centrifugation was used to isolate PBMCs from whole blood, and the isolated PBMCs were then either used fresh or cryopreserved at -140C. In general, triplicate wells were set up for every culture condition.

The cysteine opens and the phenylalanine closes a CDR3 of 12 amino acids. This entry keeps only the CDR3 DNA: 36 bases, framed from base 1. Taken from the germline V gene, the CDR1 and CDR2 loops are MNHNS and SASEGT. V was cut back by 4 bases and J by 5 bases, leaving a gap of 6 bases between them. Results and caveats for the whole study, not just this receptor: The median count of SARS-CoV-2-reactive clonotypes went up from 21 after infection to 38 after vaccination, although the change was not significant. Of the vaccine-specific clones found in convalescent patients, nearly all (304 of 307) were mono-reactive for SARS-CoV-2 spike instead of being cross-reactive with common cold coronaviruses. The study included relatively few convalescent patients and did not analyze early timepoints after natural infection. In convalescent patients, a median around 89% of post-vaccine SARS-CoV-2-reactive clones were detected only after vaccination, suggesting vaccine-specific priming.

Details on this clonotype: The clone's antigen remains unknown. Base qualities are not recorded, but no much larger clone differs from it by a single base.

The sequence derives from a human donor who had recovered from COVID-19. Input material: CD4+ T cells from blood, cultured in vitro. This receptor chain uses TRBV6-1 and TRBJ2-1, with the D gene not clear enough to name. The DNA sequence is TGTGCCAGCAGTGTAATCCACAATGAGCAGTTCTTC. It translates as CASSVIHNEQFF.